A selection of T cell receptor beta chains follows, all from one sample in a study of graft-versus-host responses after intestinal transplantation. The table came from immunoSEQ multiplex PCR; TCRdb's copy has only in-frame clones and leaves some out. The repertoire includes about 21,000 clones, roughly 89% of them detected once, and 5.1% sits in the top ten. The specimen comprised PBMCs, sampled approximately 65 days after intestinal transplantation. The receptors were gathered from a human patient who received an intestinal transplant, so some T cells may come from the graft donor. Both conserved end residues are part of each CDR3. A D gene is named only where the DNA matches it firmly. Some rows mark clone size as missing; the rest say once, few, many or name a class of expanded clone.

v_call,clone_size,j_call,d_call,cdr3_nt,cdr3_aa
TRBV2,.,TRBJ1-5,TRBD1,TGTGCCAGCAACCCGGACAGGGTTGTCCAGCCCCAGCATTTT,CASNPDRVVQPQHF
TRBV27,.,TRBJ2-7,.,TGTGCCAGCAGTTTATCAGGCCCTTACGAGCAGTACTTC,CASSLSGPYEQYF
TRBV10-1,.,TRBJ1-5,.,TGCGCCAGCAGTGAGTGGGGGAGGGAGAATCAGCCCCAGCATTTT,CASSEWGRENQPQHF
TRBV4-1,.,TRBJ2-7,TRBD2,TGCGCCAGCAGCCAAGCTGGGGTCTTTCCAAGGGAGGGAAGGGAGCAGTACTTC,CASSQAGVFPREGREQYF
TRBV19,.,TRBJ1-1,TRBD1,TGTGCCAGTAGTATAGGTGGGACAGGGGCCACTGAAGCTTTCTTT,CASSIGGTGATEAFF
TRBV5-1,.,TRBJ1-1,TRBD1,TGCGCCAGCAGCTTGTTCACAGGGGTGAACACTGAAGCTTTCTTT,CASSLFTGVNTEAFF
TRBV28,.,TRBJ1-4,.,TGTGCCAGCAGCCAAATCCGTGAAAAACTGTTTTTT,CASSQIREKLFF
TRBV4-3,.,TRBJ1-5,.,TGCGCCAGCAGCCAGGGTTTAGGGGCAGGGGCCCAGCCCCAGCATTTT,CASSQGLGAGAQPQHF
TRBV4-1,few,TRBJ2-1,.,TGCGCCAGCAGCCAAGAAAGGGATCTCAACAATGAGCAGTTCTTC,CASSQERDLNNEQFF
TRBV2,.,TRBJ2-2,TRBD1,TGTGCCAGCAGTGAAGGTACAGGGGGCCAATTCACCGGGGAGCTGTTTTTT,CASSEGTGGQFTGELFF
TRBV19,.,TRBJ1-2,.,TGTGCCAGTAGTATAGCTGCAGAAGACTATGGCTACACCTTC,CASSIAAEDYGYTF
TRBV29-1,.,TRBJ1-1,TRBD1,TGCAGCGTGAACCCCGGGACAGGGTCGGGGAACACTGAAGCTTTCTTT,CSVNPGTGSGNTEAFF
TRBV7-9,.,TRBJ2-2,.,TGTGCCAGCAGCTTAAGCGAGGTGAACACCGGGGAGCTGTTTTTT,CASSLSEVNTGELFF
TRBV9,.,TRBJ1-6,.,TGTGCCAGCAGCGCGGGAGACATATTTGGCGGTTCACCCCTCCACTTT,CASSAGDIFGGSPLHF
TRBV6-6,.,TRBJ2-1,.,TGTGCCAGCAGTTATGCGGATGAGCAGTTCTTC,CASSYADEQFF
TRBV9,.,TRBJ2-5,.,TGTGCCAGCAGCGCGCAGCGCGGCCAAGAGACCCAGTACTTC,CASSAQRGQETQYF
TRBV4-3,.,TRBJ2-1,TRBD1,TGCGCCAGCAGCCAAGATATGAGGGGGCTGGGTAATGAGCAGTTCTTC,CASSQDMRGLGNEQFF
TRBV9,.,TRBJ1-1,.,TGTGCCAGCAGCGTCGCCGACACTGAAGCTTTCTTT,CASSVADTEAFF
TRBV13,.,TRBJ2-5,.,TGTGCCAGCAGCCACAGGGGAGGAGAGACCCAGTACTTC,CASSHRGGETQYF
TRBV10-2,.,TRBJ1-2,.,TGCGCCAGCAGTGAGTCTGGGCATGGGGATTATGGCTACACCTTC,CASSESGHGDYGYTF
TRBV6-5,.,TRBJ2-2,TRBD2,TGTGCCAGCAGTTACTGGACTAGCGGGGACACCGGGGAGCTGTTTTTT,CASSYWTSGDTGELFF
TRBV4-3,.,TRBJ2-7,.,TGCGCCAGCAGCCAAGAGGGGCACGGATACGAGCAGTACTTC,CASSQEGHGYEQYF
TRBV10-3,.,TRBJ1-1,.,TGTGCCATCAGTGACCAACAGGAGGAAGACACTGAAGCTTTCTTT,CAISDQQEEDTEAFF
TRBV9,.,TRBJ2-7,.,TGTGCCAGCAGCGTAGGGGGAGTCTCCTACGAGCAGTACTTC,CASSVGGVSYEQYF
TRBV27,few,TRBJ2-7,.,TGTGCCAGCAGCCATAGGCGGGGTAGCTCCTACGAGCAGTACTTC,CASSHRRGSSYEQYF
TRBV6-5,.,TRBJ2-1,TRBD2,TGTGCCAGCAGGGCTAGCGGGGGGTTCGATGAGCAGTTCTTC,CASRASGGFDEQFF
TRBV5-1,.,TRBJ2-5,TRBD2,TGCGCCAGCAGCTTGCTTGGCGGGGGGGTGGAAGAGACCCAGTACTTC,CASSLLGGGVEETQYF
TRBV29-1,once,TRBJ2-7,.,TGCAGCGTCCTGGGACGGCAAAACCCTCCCCACGAGCAGTACTTC,CSVLGRQNPPHEQYF
TRBV4-1,.,TRBJ1-5,.,TGCGCCAGCAGCCAGTCCCCCCGACTCACCCTACCGAGCAATCAGCCCCAGCATTTT,CASSQSPRLTLPSNQPQHF
TRBV23-1,.,TRBJ1-2,TRBD1,TGCGCCAGCAGTCAATCGAGGCAGGGGGCCGGATTTTCTAACTATGGCTACACCTTC,CASSQSRQGAGFSNYGYTF
TRBV29-1,.,TRBJ2-7,TRBD1,TGCAGCGTTGCACAGGGGAACGAGCAGTACTTC,CSVAQGNEQYF
TRBV2,few,TRBJ2-7,.,TGTGCCAGCAGTGAGGGGGGGGGCGGTGTCGGGTACGAGCAGTACTTC,CASSEGGGGVGYEQYF
TRBV11-2,.,TRBJ2-7,.,TGTGCCAGCAGCTTAGAACAGACCTACGAGCAGTACTTC,CASSLEQTYEQYF
TRBV11-2,.,TRBJ2-7,TRBD2,TGTGCCAGCAGCCTGGGGGGGTGGGAGCAGTACTTC,CASSLGGWEQYF
TRBV6-5,.,TRBJ1-3,.,TGTGCCAGCAGAGGGGACAAGGATGTAAACACCATATATTTT,CASRGDKDVNTIYF
TRBV5-8,.,TRBJ1-3,TRBD1,TGTGCCAGCAGCTCACTGGACAGGGCAGGAAACACCATATATTTT,CASSSLDRAGNTIYF
TRBV5-8,.,TRBJ1-2,.,TGTGCCAGCAGCTCAATCATGGTTCCGTCCTATGGCTACACCTTC,CASSSIMVPSYGYTF
TRBV9,.,TRBJ1-2,TRBD1,TGTGCCAGCAGCACTTCAGGGGGAAACTATGGCTACACCTTC,CASSTSGGNYGYTF
TRBV4-1,.,TRBJ2-7,.,TGCGCCAGCAGCCAAACGGACCAGACCCTCTACGAGCAGTACTTC,CASSQTDQTLYEQYF
TRBV13,.,TRBJ2-3,.,TGTGCCAGCAGTATGCAGGGGTCCAACACAGATACGCAGTATTTT,CASSMQGSNTDTQYF
TRBV4-3,.,TRBJ1-1,TRBD1,TGCGCCAGCAGCCAAGATTTTACAGGGGGCGGAGGTCGGTACACTGAAGCTTTCTTT,CASSQDFTGGGGRYTEAFF
TRBV27,.,TRBJ2-1,TRBD1,TGTGCCAGCAGTTCGCCCCGGACAGGGAATGAGCAGTTCTTC,CASSSPRTGNEQFF
TRBV25-1,once,TRBJ2-3,TRBD2,TGTGCCAGCAGTGAATCGGGAGGGACGCAGTATTTT,CASSESGGTQYF
TRBV6-1,.,TRBJ1-5,TRBD1,TGTGCCAGCAGTGAAACGCGGACAGGGACTCAGCCCCAGCATTTT,CASSETRTGTQPQHF
TRBV30,.,TRBJ1-2,.,TGTGCCTGGAGTGTAGGAATAGGGTTGAACTATGGCTACACCTTC,CAWSVGIGLNYGYTF